This T cell receptor (beta chain) was observed in a study of PD-L1 blockade in urothelial cancer. Looking at the study overall: Of some 29 patients, some 25 were males with bladder-origin urothelial cancer.

The repertoire was sequenced with immunoSEQ multiplex PCR; TCRdb's copy has only in-frame clones and lacks some. The sample carries tens of thousands of clones, over 75% recorded once. This CDR3 region has 13 residues. V was shortened by 6 bases and J by 4 bases, with 10 bases between the two germline ends. The germline V gene has CDR1 MNHEY and CDR2 SVGAGI. This clonotype was obtained from a man in his sixties or seventies with urothelial cancer. This material consisted of PBMCs, taken around atezolizumab (anti-PD-L1) treatment. The V call is TRBV6-5, the J call TRBJ1-5; maybe TRBD1 (5 bases). The CDR3 reads CASSGQRNQPQHF. The CDR3 DNA reads TGTGCCAGCAGCGGACAAAGGAATCAGCCCCAGCATTTT.